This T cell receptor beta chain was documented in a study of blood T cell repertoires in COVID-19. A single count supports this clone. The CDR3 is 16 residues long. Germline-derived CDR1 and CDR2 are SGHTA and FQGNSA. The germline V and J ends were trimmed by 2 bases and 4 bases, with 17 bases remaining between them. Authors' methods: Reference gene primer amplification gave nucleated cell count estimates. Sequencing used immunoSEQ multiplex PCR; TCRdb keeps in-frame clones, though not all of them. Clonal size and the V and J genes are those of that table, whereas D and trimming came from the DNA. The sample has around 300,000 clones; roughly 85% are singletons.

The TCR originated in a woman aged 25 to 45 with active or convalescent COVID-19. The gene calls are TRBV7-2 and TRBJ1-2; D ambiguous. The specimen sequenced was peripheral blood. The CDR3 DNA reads TGTGCCAGCAGCTTATCGTGGCAGCCCGGGGTCTATGGCTACACCTTC. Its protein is CASSLSWQPGVYGYTF.